Below, one T cell receptor beta chain is given with its context. Authors' analysis steps: Researchers report that nucleated cell counts were estimated from reference gene primer amplification. Repertoires were generated with immunoSEQ multiplex PCR, while TCRdb's copy carries only in-frame clones and drops some. Clone size and V and J calls were adopted from that table, with D and trimming inferred from the DNA. The repertoire holds about 68,000 clones, 65% to 90% seen once, with over 1.1% in the top ten. These data originate in a study of blood T cell repertoires in COVID-19. Study context: Collection of acute and convalescent COVID-19 samples took place in the United States, Italy and Spain. T cells, B-cell-depleted T cells, or PBMCs provided the cDNA or gDNA that served as material.

The CDR3 is 14 amino acids. The J segment lost 1 base and the V segment lost 6 bases, leaving 3 bases of the junction unmatched. Germline V gene data show CDR1 as MNHEY and CDR2 as SMNVEV (reference sequence). Sequencing input: peripheral blood. V gene TRBV27 combines with J gene TRBJ1-1, with 9 bases identical to TRBD1. The clonotype originates from a woman aged 60-70 years with acute or convalescent COVID-19. The CDR3 DNA is TGTGCCAGCAGGACAGGGGGAAGGAACACTGAAGCTTTCTTT. Encoded protein: CASRTGGRNTEAFF.